This entry lists 12 T cell receptor beta chains sequenced from one sample in a study of blood T cell repertoires in COVID-19. Produced via immunoSEQ multiplex PCR; TCRdb's table is partial and in-frame only. The sample records approximately 470,000 clones, roughly 87% being singletons. The sequenced sample was PBMCs or T cells enriched from blood (not recorded which). Receptors originate from a woman between 18 and 29 years old who had recovered from COVID-19.

As concerns this clone: The same CDR3 can be traced to other DNA sequences in this sample. The chain uses TRBV3-1 (or the pseudogene TRBV3-2) and TRBJ2-3; TRBD2 matches 8 bases. In germline, CDR1 is LGHDT, CDR2 YNNKEL (reference sequence). With V trimmed by 1 base and J by 1 base, 1 base remained unmatched. This CDR3 has 15 residues. In DNA, the CDR3 is TGTGCCAGCAGCCAAGGTAGCGGGGGCACAGATACGCAGTATTTT. It yields the protein CASSQGSGGTDTQYF.

The chain recombines TRBV7-9 with TRBJ1-6, with D possibly matching TRBD1 (6 bases). Germline assignment: CDR1 SEHNR and CDR2 FQNEAQ (reference sequence). The V end was cut by 4 bases, the J end by 6 bases, with 13 bases between. CDR3 length: 15 residues. CDR3 residues: CASSSGQPTNSPLHF. CDR3 in DNA: TGTGCCAGCAGCTCCGGACAGCCTACTAATTCACCCCTCCACTTT.

The V call is TRBV7-9, the J call TRBJ2-5; tentatively, D is TRBD2 (6 bases). Germline V lookup: CDR1 SEHNR, CDR2 FQNEAQ (reference sequence). There are 15 residues in the CDR3. With 6 bases removed from V and 4 bases from J, the gap between germline ends came to 18 bases. CDR3 in DNA: TGTGCCAGCAGTTTTCCCCGTTTGGGGGGAGAGACCCAGTACTTC. Encoded protein: CASSFPRLGGETQYF.

The V and J genes are TRBV2 and TRBJ1-6; tentative D call: TRBD1 (5 bases). Germline values: CDR1 SNHLY, CDR2 FYNNEI. The V gene lost 7 bases and the J gene lost 4 bases, with 11 bases spanning the gap. The CDR3 runs to 14 residues. The CDR3 nucleotides are TGTGCCAGCACTCAGGGATCTTATAATTCACCCCTCCACTTT. Translation gives CASTQGSYNSPLHF.

The chain uses TRBV4-1 and TRBJ1-4; D might be TRBD1 (5 bases). V lost 0 bases and J lost 0, with 8 bases in between. Germline lookup yields CDR1 MGHRA and CDR2 YSYEKL. CDR3 length equals 16 residues. CDR3 protein: CASSQEGGATNEKLFF. The DNA for the CDR3 is TGCGCCAGCAGCCAAGAGGGGGGGGCAACTAATGAAAAACTGTTTTTT.

In its sample, this clone was seen once. The chain is built from TRBV4-1 and TRBJ1-1; D unresolved. This CDR3 has 16 amino acids. V lost 1 base and J 2 bases, leaving 14 bases between the germline ends. The germline gives CDR1 MGHRA, CDR2 YSYEKL. For the CDR3, the DNA is TGCGCCAGCAGCCAAGTCCGAATATACCTAAACACTGAAGCTTTCTTT. As protein: CASSQVRIYLNTEAFF.

This sequence joins TRBV11-3 and TRBJ2-1, with 11 bases lining up with TRBD1. CDR3 length equals 15 residues. CDR1 SGHNT and CDR2 YENEEA come from the germline V gene. V shed 2 bases and J 9 bases; nucleotides not matched to a gene: 6. The CDR3 region is CASSLMGQGEGEQFF. CDR3 sequence (DNA): TGTGCCAGCAGCTTAATGGGACAGGGGGAAGGTGAGCAGTTCTTC.

The chain couples TRBV28 to TRBJ1-2, with TRBD1 matching 8 bases. V shed 10 bases, J shed 5 bases, and the junction held 3 bases outside the gene matches. Germline loops: CDR1 MDHEN, CDR2 SYDVKM. CDR3 size: 11 residues. CDR3 sequence: CATTGGYGYTF. CDR3 DNA sequence: TGTGCCACCACAGGGGGGTATGGCTACACCTTC.

This chain connects TRBV28 to TRBJ2-7; TRBD1 is a possible D gene (6 bases). Per germline, CDR1 MDHEN and CDR2 SYDVKM. V was cut by 6 bases and J by 8 bases, with 26 bases left in between. The CDR3 contains 16 residues. The CDR3 DNA is TGTGCCAGCAGCCCTCCAGCGGATTCAGGGGAGAGTAAGCAGTACTTC. Protein product: CASSPPADSGESKQYF. The full variable domain, completed using reference TRBV28 and TRBJ2-7, is DVKVTQSSRYLVKRTGEKVFLECVQDMDHENMFWYRQDPGLGLRLIYFSYDVKMKEKGDIPEGYSVSREKKERFSLILESASTNQTSMYLCASSPPADSGESKQYFGPGTRLTVT.

The chain combines TRBV2 with TRBJ2-1; 9 bases match TRBD1. V shed 5 bases and J 3 bases; nucleotides not matched to a gene: 5. Germline V gene sequence: CDR1 SNHLY, CDR2 FYNNEI. The CDR3 length is 15 residues. The CDR3 is CASSPGQGIYNEQFF. The CDR3, as DNA: TGTGCCAGCAGTCCTGGACAGGGGATCTACAATGAGCAGTTCTTC.

V gene TRBV21-1 combines with J gene TRBJ1-2. TRBV21-1 is a pseudogene segment. The CDR3 consists of 15 residues. CDR3 in DNA: TGTGCCAGCAGCAAAGAAGCCGAGACTTCGGATGGCTACACCTTC. Residues: CASSKEAETSDGYTF.

The V call is TRBV12-3 or TRBV12-4, the J call TRBJ1-1; weak D call: TRBD1 (5 bases). The V end lost 3 bases, the J end lost 3 bases, and 5 bases lay between the germline ends. This CDR3 contains 12 residues. The CDR3 DNA reads TGTGCCAGCAGTTTCAGGGACACTGAAGCTTTCTTT. This encodes CASSFRDTEAFF.